What follows is one T cell receptor beta chain and its context. The antigen is undetermined. Researchers ran the PCR with 60 Vbeta and 13 Jbeta primers. Here immunoSEQ multiplex PCR was the method, and the copy in TCRdb shows in-frame clones only, minus some. The sample lists about 100,000 clones; 81% were seen once. Looked up from germline, CDR1 is SQVTM and CDR2 is ANQGSEA. The germline V and J ends were trimmed by 7 bases and 1 base, with 10 bases remaining between them. There are 12 residues in the CDR3. The data belong to a study of cytomegalovirus exposure and HLA in healthy donors. Study-level points and caveats: Some segments of the V type, notably TRBV6-2 and TRBV6-3, were excluded as indistinguishable.

The sequencing sample was made of PBMCs. The receptor's source is a man younger than 40 in good health and CMV-seronegative. This chain uses TRBV29-1 with TRBJ1-1; no clear D. The CDR3 sequence: CSAVPSNTEAFF. The CDR3 coding sequence is TGCAGCGCTGTTCCTTCGAACACTGAAGCTTTCTTT. Drawing the rest from reference TRBV29-1 and TRBJ1-1, the complete variable domain is SAVISQKPSRDICQRGTSLTIQCQVDSQVTMMFWYRQQPGQSLTLIATANQGSEATYESGFVIDKFPISRPNLTFSTLTVSNMSPEDSSIYLCSAVPSNTEAFFGQGTRLTVV.